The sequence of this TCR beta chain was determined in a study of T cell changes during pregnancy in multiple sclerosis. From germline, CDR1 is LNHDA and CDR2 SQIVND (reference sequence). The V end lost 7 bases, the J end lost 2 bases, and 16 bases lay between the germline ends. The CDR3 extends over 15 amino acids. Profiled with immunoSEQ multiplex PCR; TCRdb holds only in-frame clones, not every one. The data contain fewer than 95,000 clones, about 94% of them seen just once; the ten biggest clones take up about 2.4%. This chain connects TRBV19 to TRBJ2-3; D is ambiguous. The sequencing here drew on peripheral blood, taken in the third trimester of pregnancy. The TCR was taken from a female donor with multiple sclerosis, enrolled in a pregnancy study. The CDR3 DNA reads TGTGCCAGTAAAACCAACGGTTACGACACAGATACGCAGTATTTT. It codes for CASKTNGYDTDTQYF. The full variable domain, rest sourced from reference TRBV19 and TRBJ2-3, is DGGITQSPKYLFRKEGQNVTLSCEQNLNHDAMYWYRQDPGQGLRLIYYSQIVNDFQKGDIAEGYSVSREKKESFPLTVTSAQKNPTAFYLCASKTNGYDTDTQYFGPGTRLTVL.